This is a list of T cell receptor beta chains from one sample in a study of blood T cells in healthy people across ages. TCRdb processed the 5' RACE reads anew with MiXCR; each CDR3 protein has one entry. The sample has about 940,000 distinct CDR3 sequences, roughly 52% seen once. The specimen sequenced was blood. Receptors were obtained from a man in his thirties or forties in good health. CDR3s include the opening cysteine and the closing phenylalanine or tryptophan. Fields, in order: J gene, clone size, V gene, D gene, CDR3 protein, CDR3 DNA. A D gene is named only where the DNA matches it firmly. Size is omitted from some rows. Given values are once, few, many or a class for expanded clones.

J gene: TRBJ2-3; clone size: .; V gene: TRBV4-2; D gene: .; CDR3 protein: CASSQENNTDTQYF; CDR3 DNA: TGTGCCAGCAGCCAAGAGAACAACACAGATACGCAGTATTTT
J gene: TRBJ2-7; clone size: few; V gene: TRBV10-3; D gene: .; CDR3 protein: CAIKATEAYEQYF; CDR3 DNA: TGTGCCATCAAAGCGACAGAAGCCTACGAGCAGTACTTC
J gene: TRBJ1-5; clone size: .; V gene: TRBV6-6; D gene: .; CDR3 protein: CASSYETGLSAQPQHF; CDR3 DNA: TGTGCCAGCAGTTACGAAACCGGGCTAAGCGCTCAGCCCCAGCATTTT
J gene: TRBJ2-3; clone size: .; V gene: TRBV12-5; D gene: .; CDR3 protein: CASGPGDTSTDTQYF; CDR3 DNA: TGTGCTAGTGGGCCGGGAGATACTAGCACAGATACGCAGTATTTT
J gene: TRBJ2-1; clone size: .; V gene: TRBV11-2; D gene: TRBD2; CDR3 protein: CASSLRLAGEGDEQFF; CDR3 DNA: TGTGCCAGCAGCTTGCGCCTAGCGGGGGAAGGCGATGAGCAGTTCTTC
J gene: TRBJ2-7; clone size: .; V gene: TRBV4-3; D gene: .; CDR3 protein: CASSQETVLYEQYF; CDR3 DNA: TGCGCCAGCAGCCAAGAGACGGTCCTCTACGAGCAGTACTTC
J gene: TRBJ2-3; clone size: .; V gene: TRBV6-2/TRBV6-3; D gene: TRBD2; CDR3 protein: CASSYPGSVMTGLDPDTQYF; CDR3 DNA: TGTGCCAGCAGTTACCCTGGCTCGGTAATGACGGGACTAGATCCAGATACGCAGTATTTT
J gene: TRBJ2-2; clone size: .; V gene: TRBV10-1; D gene: .; CDR3 protein: CASSESRGIGELFF; CDR3 DNA: TGCGCCAGCAGTGAGTCCCGGGGTATCGGGGAGCTGTTTTTT
J gene: TRBJ2-7; clone size: .; V gene: TRBV9; D gene: TRBD1; CDR3 protein: CASSVDRGPNYEQYF; CDR3 DNA: TGTGCCAGCAGCGTAGACAGGGGTCCAAACTACGAGCAGTACTTC
J gene: TRBJ1-5; clone size: .; V gene: TRBV15; D gene: .; CDR3 protein: CATSREVRGRQPQHF; CDR3 DNA: TGTGCCACCAGCAGAGAGGTAAGGGGCAGGCAGCCCCAGCATTTT
J gene: TRBJ1-5; clone size: few; V gene: TRBV4-2; D gene: .; CDR3 protein: CASSQVGRGGNQPQHF; CDR3 DNA: TGTGCCAGCAGCCAAGTCGGACGGGGGGGAAATCAGCCCCAGCATTTT
J gene: TRBJ1-1; clone size: few; V gene: TRBV3-1; D gene: .; CDR3 protein: CASSQGRTLNTEAFF; CDR3 DNA: TGTGCCAGCAGCCAAGGGAGGACACTGAACACTGAAGCTTTCTTT
J gene: TRBJ2-3; clone size: .; V gene: TRBV4-2; D gene: .; CDR3 protein: CASSQDSPLVTDTQYF; CDR3 DNA: TGTGCCAGCAGCCAAGATTCCCCCTTGGTCACAGATACGCAGTATTTT
J gene: TRBJ1-6; clone size: many; V gene: TRBV4-1; D gene: .; CDR3 protein: CASSQDSGTLYNSPLHF; CDR3 DNA: TGCGCCAGCAGCCAAGATTCCGGGACACTCTATAATTCACCCCTCCACTTT
J gene: TRBJ2-1; clone size: .; V gene: TRBV28; D gene: .; CDR3 protein: CASSLLVAGQFF; CDR3 DNA: TGTGCCAGCAGTTTATTGGTGGCAGGGCAGTTCTTC
J gene: TRBJ2-7; clone size: .; V gene: TRBV2; D gene: TRBD1; CDR3 protein: CASSNDRGRISYNEQYF; CDR3 DNA: TGTGCCAGCAGTAATGACAGGGGGCGGATCTCCTACAATGAGCAGTACTTC
J gene: TRBJ2-1; clone size: many; V gene: TRBV10-3; D gene: .; CDR3 protein: CAISSQDYNEQFF; CDR3 DNA: TGTGCCATCAGTTCACAGGATTACAATGAGCAGTTCTTC
J gene: TRBJ1-5; clone size: .; V gene: TRBV5-6; D gene: TRBD1; CDR3 protein: CASSSGGQGEDVKFYQPQHF; CDR3 DNA: TGTGCCAGCAGCTCCGGAGGACAGGGCGAGGATGTAAAATTTTATCAGCCCCAGCATTTT
J gene: TRBJ1-6; clone size: .; V gene: TRBV14; D gene: .; CDR3 protein: CASSQGQAYSPLHF; CDR3 DNA: TGTGCCAGCAGCCAAGGACAGGCCTATTCACCCCTCCACTTT
J gene: TRBJ1-2; clone size: .; V gene: TRBV28; D gene: .; CDR3 protein: CASTLSGGLDGYTF; CDR3 DNA: TGTGCCAGCACCCTGAGCGGGGGGTTGGATGGCTACACCTTC
J gene: TRBJ2-6; clone size: few; V gene: TRBV7-2; D gene: .; CDR3 protein: CASSLALGRLSGANVLTF; CDR3 DNA: TGTGCCAGCAGCTTAGCCTTGGGGCGGCTCTCTGGGGCCAACGTCCTGACTTTC
J gene: TRBJ2-7; clone size: few; V gene: TRBV7-2; D gene: TRBD1; CDR3 protein: CASSLSRDRGRLYEQYF; CDR3 DNA: TGTGCCAGCAGCTTAAGTCGGGACAGGGGGCGTCTCTACGAGCAGTACTTC
J gene: TRBJ2-5; clone size: .; V gene: TRBV29-1; D gene: TRBD1; CDR3 protein: CSVIQGLGNEQYF; CDR3 DNA: TGCAGCGTGATACAGGGGCTCGGCAATGAGCAGTACTTC
J gene: TRBJ2-7; clone size: .; V gene: TRBV10-3; D gene: TRBD2; CDR3 protein: CATSTSGNYEQYF; CDR3 DNA: TGTGCCACCTCGACTAGCGGGAACTACGAGCAGTACTTC
J gene: TRBJ2-6; clone size: .; V gene: TRBV7-9; D gene: .; CDR3 protein: CASSPVGTNVLTF; CDR3 DNA: TGTGCCAGCAGCCCAGTAGGGACCAACGTCCTGACTTTC
J gene: TRBJ2-7; clone size: .; V gene: TRBV3-1; D gene: .; CDR3 protein: CASSQVDGGASYEQYF; CDR3 DNA: TGTGCCAGCAGCCAAGTGGACGGGGGCGCCTCCTACGAGCAGTACTTC
J gene: TRBJ1-2; clone size: .; V gene: TRBV27; D gene: TRBD1; CDR3 protein: CASSQMTGGGYTF; CDR3 DNA: TGTGCCAGCAGTCAGATGACAGGGGGAGGCTACACCTTC
J gene: TRBJ2-5; clone size: few; V gene: TRBV7-2; D gene: .; CDR3 protein: CASSSRDLGETQYF; CDR3 DNA: TGTGCCAGCAGCTCAAGGGACCTAGGGGAGACCCAGTACTTC
J gene: TRBJ1-4; clone size: .; V gene: TRBV3-1; D gene: .; CDR3 protein: CASSLTASNEKLFF; CDR3 DNA: TGTGCCAGCAGCCTGACGGCATCTAATGAAAAACTGTTTTTT
J gene: TRBJ1-2; clone size: few; V gene: TRBV7-2; D gene: .; CDR3 protein: CASSLAGVYGYTF; CDR3 DNA: TGTGCCAGCAGCTTAGCGGGTGTCTATGGCTACACCTTC
J gene: TRBJ2-1; clone size: once; V gene: TRBV12-3/TRBV12-4; D gene: .; CDR3 protein: CASSPVAPLDEQFF; CDR3 DNA: TGTGCCAGCAGCCCCGTAGCGCCTTTGGATGAGCAGTTCTTC
J gene: TRBJ2-1; clone size: .; V gene: TRBV24-1; D gene: TRBD1; CDR3 protein: CATSERISGGLIEQFF; CDR3 DNA: TGTGCCACCAGTGAGAGAATTTCAGGGGGCCTGATTGAGCAGTTCTTC
J gene: TRBJ2-7; clone size: .; V gene: TRBV10-3; D gene: .; CDR3 protein: CAISEVVLPYEQYF; CDR3 DNA: TGTGCCATCAGTGAGGTTGTACTTCCCTACGAGCAGTACTTC
J gene: TRBJ1-2; clone size: once; V gene: TRBV28; D gene: .; CDR3 protein: CASSLNRAANGYTF; CDR3 DNA: TGTGCCAGCAGTTTAAACCGGGCGGCTAATGGCTACACCTTC
J gene: TRBJ2-7; clone size: .; V gene: TRBV12-5; D gene: TRBD2; CDR3 protein: CASGGGGSSYNEQYF; CDR3 DNA: TGTGCTAGTGGTGGCGGGGGGAGCTCCTACAATGAGCAGTACTTC
J gene: TRBJ2-1; clone size: few; V gene: TRBV5-5; D gene: .; CDR3 protein: CASSLGLNSYNEQFF; CDR3 DNA: TGTGCCAGCAGCTTGGGACTAAACTCCTACAATGAGCAGTTCTTC
J gene: TRBJ2-7; clone size: few; V gene: TRBV7-2; D gene: .; CDR3 protein: CASSLDTNSYEQYF; CDR3 DNA: TGTGCCAGCAGCTTAGATACCAACTCCTACGAGCAGTACTTC
J gene: TRBJ1-6; clone size: few; V gene: TRBV6-5; D gene: TRBD1; CDR3 protein: CASRRDSYNSPLHF; CDR3 DNA: TGTGCCAGCAGAAGGGACAGCTATAATTCACCCCTCCACTTT
J gene: TRBJ1-5; clone size: .; V gene: TRBV7-9; D gene: TRBD1; CDR3 protein: CASSTGTGNLNQPQHF; CDR3 DNA: TGTGCCAGCAGCACTGGGACAGGGAATCTCAATCAGCCCCAGCATTTT
J gene: TRBJ2-7; clone size: .; V gene: TRBV12-3/TRBV12-4; D gene: TRBD1; CDR3 protein: CASRTGIEQYF; CDR3 DNA: TGTGCCAGCAGGACAGGGATCGAGCAGTACTTC
J gene: TRBJ2-3; clone size: .; V gene: TRBV9; D gene: .; CDR3 protein: CASSVDGPHTQYF; CDR3 DNA: TGTGCCAGCAGCGTAGATGGTCCCCATACGCAGTATTTT
J gene: TRBJ2-7; clone size: .; V gene: TRBV4-1; D gene: TRBD2; CDR3 protein: CASSQGAGEPSYEQYF; CDR3 DNA: TGCGCCAGCAGCCAAGGCGCGGGAGAGCCCTCCTACGAGCAGTACTTC